This TCR beta chain was recorded in a study of shared clonotypes between healthy human individuals. It was at deep level that the assay was run. The repertoire was sequenced with immunoSEQ multiplex PCR; TCRdb's copy has only in-frame clones and lacks some. The top ten hold 34% of the sample, which has approximately 710,000 clones, around 90% seen once. This clone appeared once. The V gene's germline CDR1 is SGHDT and CDR2 YYEEEE. V was shortened by 0 bases and J by 5 bases, with 17 bases between the two germline ends. The CDR3 spans 16 residues. The chain recombines TRBV5-6 with TRBJ2-5; the D call may be TRBD1 or TRBD2 (5 bases each). Material: memory CD8+ T cells from PBMCs. Subset meaning: CD45RO+ cells pooled with CCR7-negative TemRA cells. This receptor was obtained from a man aged 18 to 29 in good health. Some clones in this sample may be carry-over from other donors' samples. As DNA, the CDR3 is TGTGCCAGCAGCTTGGCCGCCGAGTCCTGGGGGGAGACCCAGTACTTC. Amino acid sequence: CASSLAAESWGETQYF.